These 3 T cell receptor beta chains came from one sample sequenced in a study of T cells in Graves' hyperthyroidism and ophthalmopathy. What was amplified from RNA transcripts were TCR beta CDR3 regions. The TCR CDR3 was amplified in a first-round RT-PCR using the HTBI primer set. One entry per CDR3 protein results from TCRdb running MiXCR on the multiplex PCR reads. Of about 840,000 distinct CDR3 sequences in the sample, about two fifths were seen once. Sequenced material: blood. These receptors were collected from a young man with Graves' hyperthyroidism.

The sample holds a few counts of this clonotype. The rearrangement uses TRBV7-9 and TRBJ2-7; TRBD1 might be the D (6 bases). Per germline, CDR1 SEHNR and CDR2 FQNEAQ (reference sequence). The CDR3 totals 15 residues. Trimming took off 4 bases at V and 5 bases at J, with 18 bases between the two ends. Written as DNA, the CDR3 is TGTGCCAGCAGCTCCGCTTACAGGGAGTCCCACGAGCAGTACTTC. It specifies CASSSAYRESHEQYF.

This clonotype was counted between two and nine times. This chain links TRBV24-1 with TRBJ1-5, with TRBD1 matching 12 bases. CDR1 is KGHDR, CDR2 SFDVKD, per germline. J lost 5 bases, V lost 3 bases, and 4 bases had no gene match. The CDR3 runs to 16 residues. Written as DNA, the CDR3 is TGTGCCACCAGTGATCCCGGGACAGGGGGCGATCAGCCCCAGCATTTT. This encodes CATSDPGTGGDQPQHF.

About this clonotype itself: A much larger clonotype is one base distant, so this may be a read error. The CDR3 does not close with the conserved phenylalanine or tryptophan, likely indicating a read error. This CDR3 is CSVENPDGSSYEQYS. The CDR3 DNA follows: TGCAGCGTTGAAAACCCGGACGGTAGCTCCTACGAGCAGTACTCC. This chain joins TRBV29-1 and TRBJ2-7; D not certain. The CDR3 contains 15 residues. The germline CDR1 and CDR2 sequences are SQVTM and ANQGSEA. Trimming pared 2 bases from V and 0 bases from J, leaving 14 bases between.